The sample holds a few counts of the clone carrying this T cell receptor (beta chain). Antigen unknown. The data were produced by immunoSEQ multiplex PCR, yet TCRdb's version contains in-frame clones alone and is incomplete. The sample has around 120,000 clones, roughly 91% seen once. The source of the sample is a study of graft-versus-host responses after intestinal transplantation. The wider study: Multivisceral, liver-intestinal, or isolated intestinal transplants were given to recipients.

Germline assignment: CDR1 LNHDA and CDR2 SQIVND (reference sequence). The V end lost 6 bases, the J end lost 1 base, and 13 bases lay between the germline ends. This CDR3 is built from 14 residues. Findings and limits, study-wide: Maximum circulating GvH clone levels tracked with early post-transplant HvG decreases.

The gene calls are TRBV19 and TRBJ2-7, with D possibly matching TRBD2 (5 bases). This sequence originates from a human donor who received an intestinal transplant. Here the sequenced sample was unstimulated CD4+ T cells sorted from spleen or lymph node cells, taken before intestinal transplant. The CDR3, as DNA: TGTGCCAGTAGGAGGGCAGGTGGGTCCTACGAGCAGTACTTC. This sequence encodes CASRRAGGSYEQYF.